A single sample is the source of the 18 T cell receptor beta chains below, sequenced in a study of blood T cell repertoires in COVID-19. Clones were read by immunoSEQ multiplex PCR, and TCRdb kept only the in-frame ones, dropping some. The data hold 200,000 to 300,000 clones, with 75% to 85% observed a single time. Source material: peripheral blood. The receptor source for this set is a man between 35 and 55 years old who had recovered from COVID-19.

This clone was seen a handful of times. The gene calls are TRBV7-2 and TRBJ1-1; D perhaps matches TRBD1 (6 bases). Germline lookup yields CDR1 SGHTA and CDR2 FQGNSA. This CDR3 comprises 13 residues. Between the trimmed V and J ends, which lost 3 bases and 4 bases, there was a span of 9 bases. CDR3 DNA sequence: TGTGCCAGCAGCTTGACAGGAACCACTGAAGCTTTCTTT. It yields the protein CASSLTGTTEAFF. The whole variable domain, remainder taken from reference TRBV7-2 and TRBJ1-1, is GAGVSQSPSNKVTEKGKDVELRCDPISGHTALYWYRQSLGQGLEFLIYFQGNSAPDKSGLPSDRFSAERTGGSVSTLTIQRTQQEDSAVYLCASSLTGTTEAFFGQGTRLTVV.

The chain uses TRBV13 and TRBJ2-7, with 8 bases aligning to TRBD1. V lost 3 bases, J lost 2 bases, and 6 bases stayed unmatched. Germline CDR1 and CDR2: PRHDT and FYEKMQ (reference sequence). The CDR3 has 15 amino acids. The CDR3 coding sequence is TGTGCCAGCAGCTTCTATTGGGACAGGACCTACGAGCAGTACTTC. Its protein product is CASSFYWDRTYEQYF.

V usage is TRBV7-9 and J usage is TRBJ1-2; D is perhaps TRBD1 (6 bases). The V end was cut by 4 bases, the J end by 7 bases, with 10 bases between. Germline V gene sequence: CDR1 SEHNR, CDR2 FQNEAQ (reference sequence). CDR3 size: 12 residues. DNA for the CDR3: TGTGCCAGCAGCTCAGGGGATTCTGGCTACACCTTC. Its translation: CASSSGDSGYTF.

The J gene is TRBJ2-3, the V gene TRBV10-3; no clear D gene. Trimming removed 6 bases at V and 1 base at J, with 2 bases between. This CDR3 is 11 amino acids long. The germline gives CDR1 ENHRY, CDR2 SYGVKD. DNA for the CDR3: TGTGCCATCAGCGGCACAGATACGCAGTATTTT. Residues: CAISGTDTQYF.

The chain has TRBV25-1 and TRBJ2-1, with D perhaps TRBD2 (6 bases). V was shortened by 7 bases and J by 4 bases, with 17 bases between the two germline ends. Germline V CDR1 and CDR2: MGHDK, SYGVNS. This CDR3 comprises 15 residues. The CDR3: CASTSWRVSYNEQFF. The CDR3 DNA sequence: TGTGCCAGCACCTCGTGGAGGGTTTCATACAATGAGCAGTTCTTC.

V is TRBV19 and J is TRBJ2-7; a weak D match, TRBD2 (6 bases). Germline-derived CDR1 and CDR2 are LNHDA and SQIVND (reference sequence). This CDR3 contains 13 residues. Trimming took off 8 bases at V and 3 bases at J, with 14 bases between the two ends. CDR3 nucleotides: TGTGCCAGTCGAGGTAGCGGAAACTACGAGCAGTACTTC. Its protein product is CASRGSGNYEQYF. Using reference TRBV19 and TRBJ2-7 for the parts outside the CDR3, the full variable domain is DGGITQSPKYLFRKEGQNVTLSCEQNLNHDAMYWYRQDPGQGLRLIYYSQIVNDFQKGDIAEGYSVSREKKESFPLTVTSAQKNPTAFYLCASRGSGNYEQYFGPGTRLTVT.

This clone was detected once. The chain couples TRBV5-6 to TRBJ1-1; no reliable D call. Trimming removed 1 base from V and 5 bases from J, with 6 bases in between. The germline gives CDR1 SGHDT, CDR2 YYEEEE. This CDR3 has 12 residues. DNA of the CDR3: TGTGCCAGCAGCTTGTCGCGTACTGAAGCTTTCTTT. Amino acid sequence: CASSLSRTEAFF.

The rearrangement uses TRBV6-5 and TRBJ2-4, with a weak D call TRBD2 (6 bases). CDR1 is MNHEY, CDR2 SVGAGI, per germline. V lost 5 bases to trimming and J lost 0 bases, with 8 bases between them. The CDR3 is made up of 14 amino acids. Written as DNA, the CDR3 is TGTGCCAGCAGTCGGGACTTAGCCAAAAACATTCAGTACTTC. As protein: CASSRDLAKNIQYF.

This clone has more than one count but fewer than ten. Within the sample, other DNA sequences also encode this same CDR3. This rearrangement joins TRBV7-2 to TRBJ2-2; D may be TRBD2 (6 bases). The germline CDR1 and CDR2 sequences are SGHTA and FQGNSA. CDR3 length: 16 amino acids. The V end lost 0 bases, the J end lost 5 bases, and 13 bases lay between the germline ends. The DNA for the CDR3 is TGTGCCAGCAGCTTAGCACCAGCGGGTTGGACCGGGGAGCTGTTTTTT. This gives the protein CASSLAPAGWTGELFF.

The chain links TRBV7-2 to TRBJ1-2, with 7 bases aligning to TRBD1. V was clipped by 1 base and J by 2 bases; unmatched bases: 7. Germline V gives CDR1 SGHTA, CDR2 FQGNSA. The CDR3 consists of 16 residues. The CDR3 here is CASSLEATGANYGYTF. CDR3 nucleotide sequence: TGTGCCAGCAGCTTAGAAGCTACAGGGGCGAACTATGGCTACACCTTC.

The CDR3 region is CASSGLGQGLSYEQYF. CDR3 coding DNA: TGTGCCAGCAGTGGGCTAGGACAGGGCCTCTCCTACGAGCAGTACTTC. The chain carries TRBV6-1 and TRBJ2-7; TRBD1 matches at 8 bases. Germline CDR1 and CDR2: MNHNS and SASEGT. The CDR3 is 16 residues long. J lost 0 bases, V lost 4 bases, and 8 bases had no gene match.

The chain employs TRBV11-3 and TRBJ2-1; TRBD2 aligns across 7 bases. Germline V lookup: CDR1 SGHNT, CDR2 YENEEA. This CDR3 spans 17 amino acids. V was clipped by 1 base and J by 0 bases; unmatched bases: 6. The CDR3: CASSLGSASGSYNEQFF. The CDR3 bases are TGTGCCAGCAGCTTAGGCTCCGCTAGCGGCTCCTACAATGAGCAGTTCTTC. Full variable domain (missing parts from reference TRBV11-3 and TRBJ2-1): EAGVVQSPRYKIIEKKQPVAFWCNPISGHNTLYWYLQNLGQGPELLIRYENEEAVDDSQLPKDRFSAERLKGVDSTLKIQPAELGDSAVYLCASSLGSASGSYNEQFFGPGTRLTVL.

J is TRBJ2-7 and V is TRBV7-2; the D is unclear. The ends were cut back, 3 bases at V and 2 bases at J, with 11 bases in the middle. There are 14 residues in the CDR3. Germline V lookup: CDR1 SGHTA, CDR2 FQGNSA. Written as DNA, the CDR3 is TGTGCCAGCAGCTTTCAACAGAATGCCTACGAGCAGTACTTC. The encoded protein is CASSFQQNAYEQYF.

This sequence joins TRBV4-1 and TRBJ1-5; tentatively, D is TRBD1 (6 bases). Germline lookup yields CDR1 MGHRA and CDR2 YSYEKL. Between the trimmed V and J ends, which lost 4 bases and 5 bases, there was a span of 9 bases. This CDR3 comprises 13 residues. CDR3 sequence: CASSLRTDQPQHF. The CDR3, as DNA: TGCGCCAGCAGCCTTCGGACAGATCAGCCCCAGCATTTT.

V and J are TRBV4-3 and TRBJ2-3, with 8 nucleotides matching TRBD1. J gave up 2 bases and V 5 bases, and 9 bases lay outside the gene matches. CDR1 is LGHNA, CDR2 YSLEER, per germline. The CDR3 contains 16 residues. CDR3 sequence (DNA): TGCGCCAGCAGCAACTACCGGGACAGGTACACAGATACGCAGTATTTT. It translates to CASSNYRDRYTDTQYF.

Only a few counts were recorded for this clone. The V gene is TRBV5-1, the J gene TRBJ1-1; 7 bases fit TRBD1. Germline trimming cut 4 bases from V and 3 bases from J; bases unmatched to any gene: 6. Per the germline V gene, CDR1 is SGHRS and CDR2 is YFSETQ. The CDR3 has 14 residues. CDR3 in amino acids: CASSLGGGYTEAFF. In DNA, the CDR3 is TGCGCCAGCAGCCTGGGAGGGGGCTACACTGAAGCTTTCTTT.

The J gene is TRBJ1-2, the V gene TRBV30; 7 positions match TRBD1. With 1 base clipped from V and 0 bases from J, the junction kept 2 bases outside the gene matches. The CDR3 is 14 residues long. Germline V gives CDR1 GTSNPN, CDR2 SVGIG (reference sequence). The CDR3, as DNA: TGTGCCTGGAGTGGAGGACAGGCTAACTATGGCTACACCTTC. This codes for CAWSGGQANYGYTF.

The rearrangement joins TRBV6-2 or TRBV6-3 to TRBJ1-2; D possibly corresponds to TRBD1 (6 bases). The CDR3 consists of 13 residues. Germline CDR1 MNHEY, CDR2 SVGEGT. V dropped 5 bases and J dropped 3 bases, with 10 bases sitting between them. This chain's CDR3 is CASSRDTHYGYTF. The CDR3 bases are TGTGCCAGCAGTAGGGACACCCACTATGGCTACACCTTC.